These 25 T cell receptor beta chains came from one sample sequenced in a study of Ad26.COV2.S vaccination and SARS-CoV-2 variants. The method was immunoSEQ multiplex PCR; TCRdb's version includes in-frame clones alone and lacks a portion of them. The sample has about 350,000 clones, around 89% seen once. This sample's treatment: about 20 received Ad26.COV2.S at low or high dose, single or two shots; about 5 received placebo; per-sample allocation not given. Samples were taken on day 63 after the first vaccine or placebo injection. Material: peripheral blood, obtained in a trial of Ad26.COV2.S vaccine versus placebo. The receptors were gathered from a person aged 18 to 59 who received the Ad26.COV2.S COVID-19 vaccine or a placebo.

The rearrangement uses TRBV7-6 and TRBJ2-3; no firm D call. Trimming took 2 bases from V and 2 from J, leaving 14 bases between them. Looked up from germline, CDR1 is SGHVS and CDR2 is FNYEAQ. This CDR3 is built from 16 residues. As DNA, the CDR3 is TGTGCCAGCAGCTTAAGTGGTAGGCGGAACACAGATACGCAGTATTTT. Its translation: CASSLSGRRNTDTQYF.

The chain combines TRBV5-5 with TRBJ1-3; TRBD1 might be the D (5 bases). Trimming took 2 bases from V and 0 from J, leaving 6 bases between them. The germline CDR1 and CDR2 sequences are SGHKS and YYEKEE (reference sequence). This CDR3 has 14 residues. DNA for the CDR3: TGTGCCAGCAGCTTCGACAGCTCTGGAAACACCATATATTTT. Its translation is CASSFDSSGNTIYF.

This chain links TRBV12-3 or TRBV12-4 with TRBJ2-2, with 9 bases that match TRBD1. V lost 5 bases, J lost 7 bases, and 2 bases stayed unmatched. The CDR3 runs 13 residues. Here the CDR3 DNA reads TGTGCCAGCAGTACAGGGGGCCTCGGGGAGCTGTTTTTT. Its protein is CASSTGGLGELFF.

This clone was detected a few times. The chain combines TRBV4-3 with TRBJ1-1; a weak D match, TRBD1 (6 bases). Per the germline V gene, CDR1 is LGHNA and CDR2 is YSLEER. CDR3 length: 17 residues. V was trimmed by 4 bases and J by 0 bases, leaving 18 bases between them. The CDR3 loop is CASSPTWTELMNTEAFF. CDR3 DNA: TGCGCCAGCAGCCCAACCTGGACAGAGCTCATGAACACTGAAGCTTTCTTT.

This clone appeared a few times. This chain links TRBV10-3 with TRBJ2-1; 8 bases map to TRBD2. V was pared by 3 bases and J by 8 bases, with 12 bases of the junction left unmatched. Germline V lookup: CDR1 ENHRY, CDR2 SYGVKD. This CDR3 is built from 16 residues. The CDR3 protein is CAISDRVGRANDEQFF. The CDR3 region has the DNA TGTGCCATCAGTGATAGGGTCGGGAGGGCCAACGATGAGCAGTTCTTC.

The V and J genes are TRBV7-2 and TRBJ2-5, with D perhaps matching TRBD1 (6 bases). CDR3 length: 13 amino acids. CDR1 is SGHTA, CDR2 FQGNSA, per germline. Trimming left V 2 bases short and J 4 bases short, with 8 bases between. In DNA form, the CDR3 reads TGTGCCAGCAGCTTAAGCAGGGGAGAGACCCAGTACTTC. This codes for CASSLSRGETQYF.

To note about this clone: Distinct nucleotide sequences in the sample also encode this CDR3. The CDR3 DNA is TGTGCCAGCATGTCGCCGAACACTGAAGCTTTCTTT. It codes for CASMSPNTEAFF. The V call is TRBV28, the J call TRBJ1-1, with D hard to call. Germline V gives CDR1 MDHEN, CDR2 SYDVKM. The CDR3 is 12 amino acids. V gave up 7 bases and J gave up 1 base, with 7 bases separating them.

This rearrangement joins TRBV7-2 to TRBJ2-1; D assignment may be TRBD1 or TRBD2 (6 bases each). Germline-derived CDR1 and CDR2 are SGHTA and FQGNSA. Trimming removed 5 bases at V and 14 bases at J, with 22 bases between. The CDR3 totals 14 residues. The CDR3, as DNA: TGTGCCAGCAGCCCCACAAGGGGGGCGGGAAGGAAGTTCTTC. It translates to CASSPTRGAGRKFF. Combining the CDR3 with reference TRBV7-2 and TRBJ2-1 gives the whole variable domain GAGVSQSPSNKVTEKGKDVELRCDPISGHTALYWYRQSLGQGLEFLIYFQGNSAPDKSGLPSDRFSAERTGGSVSTLTIQRTQQEDSAVYLCASSPTRGAGRKFFGPGTRLTVL.

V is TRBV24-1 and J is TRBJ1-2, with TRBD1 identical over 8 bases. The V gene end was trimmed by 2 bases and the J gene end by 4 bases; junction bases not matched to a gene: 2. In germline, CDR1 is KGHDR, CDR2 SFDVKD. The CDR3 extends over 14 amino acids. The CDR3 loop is CATSDSDRAYGYTF. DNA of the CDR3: TGTGCCACCAGTGATTCGGACAGGGCCTATGGCTACACCTTC.

The DNA of the CDR3 is TGTGCCAGCAATACCCCAGGACTAGCGGGAGTTTACGAGCAGTACTTC. Translated: CASNTPGLAGVYEQYF. This chain links TRBV28 with TRBJ2-7; 13 bases are a match to TRBD2. The V gene end was trimmed by 7 bases and the J gene end by 4 bases; junction bases not matched to a gene: 10. This CDR3 has 16 amino acids. Germline loops: CDR1 MDHEN, CDR2 SYDVKM.

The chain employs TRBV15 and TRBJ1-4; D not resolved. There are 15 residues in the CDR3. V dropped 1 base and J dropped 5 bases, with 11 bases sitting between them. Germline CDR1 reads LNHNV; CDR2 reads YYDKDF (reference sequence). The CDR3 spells CATSRADGLNEKLFF. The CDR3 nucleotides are TGTGCCACCAGCAGAGCAGACGGTCTGAATGAAAAACTGTTTTTT. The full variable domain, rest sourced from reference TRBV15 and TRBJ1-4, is DAMVIQNPRYQVTQFGKPVTLSCSQTLNHNVMYWYQQKSSQAPKLLFHYYDKDFNNEADTPDNFQSRRPNTSFCFLDIRSPGLGDTAMYLCATSRADGLNEKLFFGSGTQLSVL.

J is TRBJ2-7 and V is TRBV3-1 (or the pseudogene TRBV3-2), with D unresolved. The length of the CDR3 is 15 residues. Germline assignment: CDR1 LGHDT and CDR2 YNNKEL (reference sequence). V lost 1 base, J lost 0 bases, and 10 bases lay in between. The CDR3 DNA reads TGTGCCAGCAGCCAAGGCCCAGCATACTCCTACGAGCAGTACTTC. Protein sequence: CASSQGPAYSYEQYF.

The CDR3 region has the DNA TGTGCCAGTTCCGACAGGGAACTCCACTTT. Encoded protein: CASSDRELHF. V is TRBV2 and J is TRBJ1-6, with TRBD1 matching over 7 bases. In germline, CDR1 is SNHLY, CDR2 FYNNEI. The junction had 6 bases not matched to a gene; V was cut back by 9 bases and J by 16 bases. This CDR3 is 10 amino acids long.

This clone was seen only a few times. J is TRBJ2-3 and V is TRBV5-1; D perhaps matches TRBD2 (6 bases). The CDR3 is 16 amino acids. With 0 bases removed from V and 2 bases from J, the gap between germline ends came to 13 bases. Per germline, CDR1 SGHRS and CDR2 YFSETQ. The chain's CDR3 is CASSLAGGVPTDTQYF. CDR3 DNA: TGCGCCAGCAGCTTGGCCGGAGGGGTCCCCACAGATACGCAGTATTTT.

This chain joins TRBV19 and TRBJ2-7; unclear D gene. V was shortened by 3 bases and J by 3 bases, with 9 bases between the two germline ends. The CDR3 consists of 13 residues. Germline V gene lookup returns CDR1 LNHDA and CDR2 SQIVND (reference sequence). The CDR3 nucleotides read TGTGCCAGTAGTATTGCCAGTGGCTACGAGCAGTACTTC. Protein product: CASSIASGYEQYF.

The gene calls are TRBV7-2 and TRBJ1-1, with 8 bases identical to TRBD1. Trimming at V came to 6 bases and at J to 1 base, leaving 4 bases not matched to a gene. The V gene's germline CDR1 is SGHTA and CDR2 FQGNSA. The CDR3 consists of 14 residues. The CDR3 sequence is CASRRDRRNTEAFF. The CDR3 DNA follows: TGTGCCAGCAGGAGGGACAGGAGGAACACTGAAGCTTTCTTT.

In nucleotides, the CDR3 is TGTGCCAGCAGCTTCCGGGACTTTAAGACTGGGGCCAACGTCCTGACTTTC. It encodes CASSFRDFKTGANVLTF. The chain combines TRBV7-9 with TRBJ2-6, with D possibly TRBD2 on 6 matching bases. V dropped 3 bases and J dropped 2 bases, with 14 bases sitting between them. The CDR3 spans 17 residues. CDR1 SEHNR and CDR2 FQNEAQ come from the germline V gene (reference sequence).

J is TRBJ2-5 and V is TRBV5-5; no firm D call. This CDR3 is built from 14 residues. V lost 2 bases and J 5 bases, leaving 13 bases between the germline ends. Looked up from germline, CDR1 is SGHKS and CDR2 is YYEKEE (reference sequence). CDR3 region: CASSFRVIGETQYF. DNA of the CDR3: TGTGCCAGCAGCTTCCGGGTTATTGGCGAGACCCAGTACTTC.

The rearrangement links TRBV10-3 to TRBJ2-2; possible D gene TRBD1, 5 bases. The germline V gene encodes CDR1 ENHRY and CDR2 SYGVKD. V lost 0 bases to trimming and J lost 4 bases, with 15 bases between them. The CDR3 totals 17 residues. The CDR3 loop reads CAISESMGSDSTGELFF. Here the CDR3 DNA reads TGTGCCATCAGTGAGTCAATGGGGTCCGACAGCACCGGGGAGCTGTTTTTT.

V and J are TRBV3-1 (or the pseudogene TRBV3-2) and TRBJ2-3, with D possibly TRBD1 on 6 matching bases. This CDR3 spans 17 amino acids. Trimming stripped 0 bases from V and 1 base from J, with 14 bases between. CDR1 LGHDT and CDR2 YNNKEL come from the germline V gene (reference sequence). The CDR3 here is CASSQESGTLRTDTQYF. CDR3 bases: TGTGCCAGCAGCCAAGAATCCGGGACACTCCGCACAGATACGCAGTATTTT.

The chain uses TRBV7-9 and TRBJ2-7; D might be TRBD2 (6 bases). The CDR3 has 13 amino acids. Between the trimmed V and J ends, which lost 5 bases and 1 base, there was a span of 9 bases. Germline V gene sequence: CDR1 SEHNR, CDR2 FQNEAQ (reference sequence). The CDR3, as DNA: TGTGCCAGCAGCCCGAGCGGGTCCTACGAGCAGTACTTC. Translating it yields CASSPSGSYEQYF.

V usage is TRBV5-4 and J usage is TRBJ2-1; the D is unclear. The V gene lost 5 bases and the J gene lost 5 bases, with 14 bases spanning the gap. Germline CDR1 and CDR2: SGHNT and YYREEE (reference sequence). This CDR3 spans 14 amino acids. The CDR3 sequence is CASSRRQIHNEQFF. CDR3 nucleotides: TGTGCCAGCAGTCGGCGGCAGATTCACAATGAGCAGTTCTTC.

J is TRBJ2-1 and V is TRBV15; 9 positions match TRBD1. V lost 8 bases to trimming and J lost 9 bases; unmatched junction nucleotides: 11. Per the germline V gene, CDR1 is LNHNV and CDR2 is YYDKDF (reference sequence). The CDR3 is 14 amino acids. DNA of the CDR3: TGTGCCACCGGGCGGGACAGGGTCAGCACTGAGCAGTTCTTC. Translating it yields CATGRDRVSTEQFF.

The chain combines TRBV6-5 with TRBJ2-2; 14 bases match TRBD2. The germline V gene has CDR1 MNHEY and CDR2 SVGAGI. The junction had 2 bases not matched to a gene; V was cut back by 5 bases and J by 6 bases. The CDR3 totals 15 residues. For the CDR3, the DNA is TGTGCCAGCAGTACGACTAGCGGGGGGGCCGGGGAGCTGTTTTTT. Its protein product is CASSTTSGGAGELFF.

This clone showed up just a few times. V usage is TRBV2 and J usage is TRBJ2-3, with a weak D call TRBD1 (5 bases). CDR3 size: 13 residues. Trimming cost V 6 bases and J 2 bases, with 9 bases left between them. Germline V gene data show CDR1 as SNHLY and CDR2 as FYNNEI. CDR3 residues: CASSRAYTDTQYF. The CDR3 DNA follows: TGTGCCAGCAGCAGGGCATACACAGATACGCAGTATTTT.